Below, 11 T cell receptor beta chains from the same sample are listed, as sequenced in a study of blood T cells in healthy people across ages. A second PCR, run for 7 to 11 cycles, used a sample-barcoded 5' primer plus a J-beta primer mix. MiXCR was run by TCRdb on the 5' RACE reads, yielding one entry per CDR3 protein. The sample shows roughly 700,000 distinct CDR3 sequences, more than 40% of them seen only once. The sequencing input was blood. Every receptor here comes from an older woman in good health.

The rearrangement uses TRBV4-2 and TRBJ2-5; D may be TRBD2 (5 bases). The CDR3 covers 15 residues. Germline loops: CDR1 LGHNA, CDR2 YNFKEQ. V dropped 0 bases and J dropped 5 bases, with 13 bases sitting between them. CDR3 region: CASSQDWKERETQYF. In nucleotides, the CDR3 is TGTGCCAGCAGCCAAGATTGGAAGGAGCGGGAGACCCAGTACTTC.

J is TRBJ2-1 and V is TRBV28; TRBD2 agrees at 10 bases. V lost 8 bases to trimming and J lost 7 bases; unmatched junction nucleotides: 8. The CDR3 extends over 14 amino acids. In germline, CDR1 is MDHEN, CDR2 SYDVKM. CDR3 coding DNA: TGTGCCAGCTACGCTAGCGGGAGCGCTAATGAGCAGTTCTTC. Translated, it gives CASYASGSANEQFF.

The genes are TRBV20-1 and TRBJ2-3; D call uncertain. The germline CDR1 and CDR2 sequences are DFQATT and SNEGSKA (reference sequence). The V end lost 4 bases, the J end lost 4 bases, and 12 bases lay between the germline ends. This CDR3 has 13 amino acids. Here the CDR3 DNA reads TGCAGTGCTATAGAGGTTAGCTCAGATACGCAGTATTTT. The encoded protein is CSAIEVSSDTQYF.

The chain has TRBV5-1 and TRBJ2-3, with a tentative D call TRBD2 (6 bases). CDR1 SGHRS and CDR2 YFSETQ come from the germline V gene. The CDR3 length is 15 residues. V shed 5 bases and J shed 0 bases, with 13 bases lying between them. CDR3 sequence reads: CASRPSAMSTDTQYF. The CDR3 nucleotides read TGCGCCAGCAGGCCTAGCGCAATGAGCACAGATACGCAGTATTTT.

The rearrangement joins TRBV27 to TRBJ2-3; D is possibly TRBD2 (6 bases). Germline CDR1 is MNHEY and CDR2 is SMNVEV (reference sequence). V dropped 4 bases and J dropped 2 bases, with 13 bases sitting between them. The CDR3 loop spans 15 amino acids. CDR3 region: CASSSPSGYTDTQYF. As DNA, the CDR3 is TGTGCCAGCAGTTCCCCAAGCGGGTACACAGATACGCAGTATTTT.

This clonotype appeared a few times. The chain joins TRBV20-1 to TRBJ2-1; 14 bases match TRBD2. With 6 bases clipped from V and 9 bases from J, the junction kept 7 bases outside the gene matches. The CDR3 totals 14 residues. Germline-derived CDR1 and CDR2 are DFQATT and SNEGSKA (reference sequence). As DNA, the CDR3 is TGCAGTGCGGGGACTAGCGGGAGAGTAAGTGAGCAGTTCTTC. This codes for CSAGTSGRVSEQFF.

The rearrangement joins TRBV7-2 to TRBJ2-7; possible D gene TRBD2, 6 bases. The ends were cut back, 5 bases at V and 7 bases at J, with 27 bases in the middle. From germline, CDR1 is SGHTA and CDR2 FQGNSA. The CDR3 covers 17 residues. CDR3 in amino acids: CASSQGPWEDPDNEQYF. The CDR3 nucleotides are TGTGCCAGCAGCCAGGGCCCGTGGGAGGACCCGGACAATGAGCAGTACTTC.

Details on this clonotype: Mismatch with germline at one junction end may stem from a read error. The CDR3 DNA sequence: TGTGCCAGCAGTCCGCGTCGACCCAACCACTCTGGGGCCAACGCCCTGACTTTC. Residues: CASSPRRPNHSGANALTF. V and J are TRBV27 and TRBJ2-6; a weak D match, TRBD1 (5 bases). The CDR3 extends over 18 amino acids. Germline V lookup: CDR1 MNHEY, CDR2 SMNVEV (reference sequence).

The CDR3 bases are TGTGCCAGTACTAGCGGGAGGCCCCCTGCCTACGAGCAGTACTTC. Amino acid sequence: CASTSGRPPAYEQYF. The V gene is TRBV6-6, the J gene TRBJ2-7; 12 nucleotides align to TRBD2. Germline loops: CDR1 MNHNY, CDR2 SVGAGI (reference sequence). The CDR3 spans 15 residues. V lost 9 bases and J lost 2; bases outside the gene matches: 8.

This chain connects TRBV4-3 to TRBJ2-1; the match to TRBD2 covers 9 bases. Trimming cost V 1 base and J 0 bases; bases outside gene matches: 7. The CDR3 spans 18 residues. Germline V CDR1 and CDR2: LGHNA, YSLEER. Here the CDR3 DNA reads TGCGCCAGCAGCCAAGCTATTAGCGGGAGTTACTCCTACAATGAGCAGTTCTTC. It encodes CASSQAISGSYSYNEQFF.

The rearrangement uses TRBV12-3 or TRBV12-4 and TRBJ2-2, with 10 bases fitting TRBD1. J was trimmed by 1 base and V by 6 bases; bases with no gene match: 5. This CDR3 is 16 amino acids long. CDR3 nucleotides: TGTGCCAGCAGCCGACAGGGGGCGCGGAACACCGGGGAGCTGTTTTTT. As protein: CASSRQGARNTGELFF.